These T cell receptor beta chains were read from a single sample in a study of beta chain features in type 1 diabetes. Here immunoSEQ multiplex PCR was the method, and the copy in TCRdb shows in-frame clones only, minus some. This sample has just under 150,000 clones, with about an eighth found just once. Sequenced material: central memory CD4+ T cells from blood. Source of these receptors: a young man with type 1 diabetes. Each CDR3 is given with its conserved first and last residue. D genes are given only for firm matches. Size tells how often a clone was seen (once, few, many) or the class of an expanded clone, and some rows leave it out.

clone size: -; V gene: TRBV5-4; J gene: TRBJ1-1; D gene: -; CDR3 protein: CASSTGQTSEAFF; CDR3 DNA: TGTGCCAGCAGCACCGGACAGACGTCTGAAGCTTTCTTT
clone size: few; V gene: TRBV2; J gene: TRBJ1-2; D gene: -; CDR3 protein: CASTSMGPGYTF; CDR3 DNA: TGTGCCAGCACCTCAATGGGGCCCGGCTACACCTTC
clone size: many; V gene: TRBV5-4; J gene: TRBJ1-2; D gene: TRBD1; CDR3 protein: CASSRPTGLNYGYTF; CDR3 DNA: TGTGCCAGCAGCCGCCCGACAGGGTTAAACTATGGCTACACCTTC
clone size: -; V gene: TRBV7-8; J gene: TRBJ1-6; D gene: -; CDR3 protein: CASSPRDGDNSPLHF; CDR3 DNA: TGTGCCAGCAGCCCCCGGGACGGTGACAATTCACCCCTCCACTTT
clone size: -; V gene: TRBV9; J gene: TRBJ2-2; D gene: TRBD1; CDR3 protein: CASSDSGTGFTGELFF; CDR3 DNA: TGTGCCAGCAGCGACTCCGGGACAGGGTTTACCGGGGAGCTGTTTTTT
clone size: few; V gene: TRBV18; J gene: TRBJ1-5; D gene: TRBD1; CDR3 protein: CASSPGQGGSQPQHF; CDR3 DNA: TGTGCCAGCTCACCCGGGCAGGGGGGCAGTCAGCCCCAGCATTTT
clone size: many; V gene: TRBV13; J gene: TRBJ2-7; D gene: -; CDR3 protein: CASTHSVVSDEQYF; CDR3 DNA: TGTGCCAGCACCCATTCGGTGGTGTCCGACGAGCAGTACTTC
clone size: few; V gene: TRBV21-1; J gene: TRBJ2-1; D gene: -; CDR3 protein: CASSKGTDNEQFF; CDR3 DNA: TGTGCCAGCAGCAAAGGGACCGACAATGAGCAGTTCTTC
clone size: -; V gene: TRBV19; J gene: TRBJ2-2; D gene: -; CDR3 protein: CASSIDLMTGELFF; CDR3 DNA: TGTGCCAGTAGTATAGATCTTATGACCGGGGAGCTGTTTTTT
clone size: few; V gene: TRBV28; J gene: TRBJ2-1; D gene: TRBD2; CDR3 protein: CASTYLAGGRNEQFF; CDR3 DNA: TGTGCCAGCACGTATTTAGCGGGGGGGCGGAATGAGCAGTTCTTC
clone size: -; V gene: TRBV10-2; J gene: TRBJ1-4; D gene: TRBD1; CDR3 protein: CASTGTANEKLFF; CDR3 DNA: TGCGCCAGCACCGGGACAGCTAATGAAAAACTGTTTTTT
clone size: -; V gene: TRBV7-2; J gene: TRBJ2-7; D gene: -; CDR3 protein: CASSRDAGAYEQYF; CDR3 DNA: TGTGCCAGCAGCAGAGACGCAGGGGCCTACGAGCAGTACTTC
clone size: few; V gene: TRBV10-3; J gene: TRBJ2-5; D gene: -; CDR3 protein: CAIKNVAAQETQYF; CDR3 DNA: TGTGCCATCAAAAATGTGGCAGCTCAAGAGACCCAGTACTTC
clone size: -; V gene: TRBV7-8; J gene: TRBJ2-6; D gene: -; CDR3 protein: CASSLAPSSGANVLTF; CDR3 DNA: TGTGCCAGCAGCTTAGCTCCGAGCTCTGGGGCCAACGTCCTGACTTTC
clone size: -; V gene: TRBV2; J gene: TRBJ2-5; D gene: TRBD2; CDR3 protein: CASSPGLAGSETQYF; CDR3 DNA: TGTGCCAGCAGCCCCGGACTAGCGGGGTCGGAGACCCAGTACTTC
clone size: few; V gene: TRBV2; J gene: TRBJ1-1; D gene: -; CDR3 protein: CASSPQDSYTEAFF; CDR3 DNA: TGTGCCAGCAGTCCTCAGGACAGCTACACTGAAGCTTTCTTT
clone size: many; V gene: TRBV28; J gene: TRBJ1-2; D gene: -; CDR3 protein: CASSRLSQGGYGYTF; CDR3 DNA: TGTGCCAGCAGTCGACTCTCACAGGGAGGTTATGGCTACACCTTC
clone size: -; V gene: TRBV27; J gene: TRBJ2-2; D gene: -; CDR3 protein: CASSHPPTGELFF; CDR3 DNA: TGTGCCAGCAGTCACCCCCCCACCGGGGAGCTGTTTTTT
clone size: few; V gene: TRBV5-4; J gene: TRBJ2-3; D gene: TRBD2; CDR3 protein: CASSLSAGGRTDTQYF; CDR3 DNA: TGTGCCAGCAGCTTGTCTGCGGGGGGAAGGACAGATACGCAGTATTTT
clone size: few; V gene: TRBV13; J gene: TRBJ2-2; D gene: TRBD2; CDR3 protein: CASSPNLAGGYTGELFF; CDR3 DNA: TGTGCCAGCAGCCCGAATCTAGCGGGGGGTTACACCGGGGAGCTGTTTTTT
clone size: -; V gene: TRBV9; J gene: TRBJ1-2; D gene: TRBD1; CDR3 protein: CASSMGQGAFYGYTF; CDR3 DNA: TGTGCCAGCAGCATGGGACAGGGGGCCTTCTATGGCTACACCTTC
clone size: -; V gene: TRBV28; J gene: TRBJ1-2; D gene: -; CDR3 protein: CASSSLSRDDGYTF; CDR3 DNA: TGTGCCAGCAGTTCCCTTAGCCGGGACGACGGCTACACCTTC
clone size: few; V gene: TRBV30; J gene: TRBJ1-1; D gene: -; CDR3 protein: CAWTRASTEAFF; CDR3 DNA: TGTGCCTGGACAAGGGCTAGCACTGAAGCTTTCTTT
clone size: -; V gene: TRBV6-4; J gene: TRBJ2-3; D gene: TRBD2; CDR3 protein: CASGMTSEGTDTQYF; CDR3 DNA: TGTGCCAGCGGGATGACTAGCGAGGGCACAGATACGCAGTATTTT
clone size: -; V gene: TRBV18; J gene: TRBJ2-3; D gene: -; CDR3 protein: CASSPKGGFKDTQYF; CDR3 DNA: TGTGCCAGCTCCCCAAAGGGGGGTTTTAAGGATACGCAGTATTTT
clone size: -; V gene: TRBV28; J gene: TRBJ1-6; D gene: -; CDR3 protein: CASSQVTGGELSPLHF; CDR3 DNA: TGTGCCAGCAGCCAAGTTACCGGAGGAGAGTTGTCGCCCCTCCACTTT
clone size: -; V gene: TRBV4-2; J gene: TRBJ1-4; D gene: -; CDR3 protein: CASSQVLADNEKLFF; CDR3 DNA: TGTGCCAGCAGCCAAGTGCTGGCCGATAATGAAAAACTGTTTTTT
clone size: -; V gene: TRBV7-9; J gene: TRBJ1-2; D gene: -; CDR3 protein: CASSLGGSYGYTF; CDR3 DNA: TGTGCCAGCAGCTTAGGCGGTTCCTATGGCTACACCTTC
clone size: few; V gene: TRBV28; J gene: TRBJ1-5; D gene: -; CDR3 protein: CATASPGGYNQPQHF; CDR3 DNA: TGTGCCACCGCCTCCCCGGGGGGGTACAATCAGCCCCAGCATTTT
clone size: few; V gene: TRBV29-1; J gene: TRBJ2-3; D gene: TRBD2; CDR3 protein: CSVPRGLAGTTDTQYF; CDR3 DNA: TGCAGCGTTCCGAGGGGACTAGCGGGAACCACAGATACGCAGTATTTT
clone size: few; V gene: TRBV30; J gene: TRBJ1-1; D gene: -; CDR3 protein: CAWTKGGSGEAFF; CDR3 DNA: TGTGCCTGGACCAAGGGGGGCTCTGGTGAAGCTTTCTTT
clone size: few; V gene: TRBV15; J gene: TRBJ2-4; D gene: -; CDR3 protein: CATSREARLAKNIQYF; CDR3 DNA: TGTGCCACCAGCAGAGAGGCAAGGCTAGCCAAAAACATTCAGTACTTC
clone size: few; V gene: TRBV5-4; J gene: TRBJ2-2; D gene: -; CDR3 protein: CASSSAHRGKGGELFF; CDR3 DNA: TGTGCCAGCAGCTCGGCACACAGAGGGAAGGGCGGGGAGCTGTTTTTT
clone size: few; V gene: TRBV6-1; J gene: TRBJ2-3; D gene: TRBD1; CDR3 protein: CASTFGTGGTDTQYF; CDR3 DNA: TGTGCCAGCACCTTTGGGACAGGGGGCACAGATACGCAGTATTTT
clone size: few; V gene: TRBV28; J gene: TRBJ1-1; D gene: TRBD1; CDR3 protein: CAAGGHQNTEAFF; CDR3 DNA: TGTGCCGCAGGGGGCCATCAGAACACTGAAGCTTTCTTT
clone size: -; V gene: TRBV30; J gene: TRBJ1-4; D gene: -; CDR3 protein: CAWRSDPTNEKLFF; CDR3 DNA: TGTGCCTGGAGGTCAGACCCAACTAATGAAAAACTGTTTTTT
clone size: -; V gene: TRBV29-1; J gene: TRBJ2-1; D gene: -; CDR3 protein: CSVVGALYNEQFF; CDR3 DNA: TGCAGCGTCGTGGGGGCCCTATACAATGAGCAGTTCTTC
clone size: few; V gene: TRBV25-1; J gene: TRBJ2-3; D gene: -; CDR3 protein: CASSEGRAGADTQYF; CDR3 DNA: TGTGCCAGCAGTGAAGGGAGGGCAGGGGCCGATACGCAGTATTTT
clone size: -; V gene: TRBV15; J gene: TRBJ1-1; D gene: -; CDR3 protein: CATSKAQVNTEAFF; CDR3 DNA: TGTGCCACCAGCAAAGCCCAAGTGAACACTGAAGCTTTCTTT
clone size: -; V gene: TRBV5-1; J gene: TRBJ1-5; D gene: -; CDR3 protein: CASSWGPNQPQHF; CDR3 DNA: TGCGCCAGCAGCTGGGGACCGAATCAGCCCCAGCATTTT
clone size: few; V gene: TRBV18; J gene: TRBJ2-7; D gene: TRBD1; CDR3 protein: CASSPRSTGDEQYF; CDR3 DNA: TGTGCCAGCTCACCACGATCAACAGGGGACGAGCAGTACTTC
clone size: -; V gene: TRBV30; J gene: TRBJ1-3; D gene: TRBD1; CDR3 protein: CAWRDRVLNGNTIYF; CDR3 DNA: TGTGCCTGGAGGGACAGGGTCTTAAATGGAAACACCATATATTTT
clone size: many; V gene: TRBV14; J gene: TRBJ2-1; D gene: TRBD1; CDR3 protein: CASSQDLGTGVRNEQFF; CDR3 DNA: TGTGCCAGCAGCCAAGATTTAGGCACAGGGGTTCGGAATGAGCAGTTCTTC